This is a list of T cell receptor beta chains from one sample in a study of beta chain features in type 1 diabetes. Assay: immunoSEQ multiplex PCR; the TCRdb copy retains only in-frame clones and omits some. Of 300,000 to 400,000 clones listed, approximately 13% are singletons. The material sequenced was naive CD4+ T cells from blood. The receptors originated from a woman in her late teens or twenties with type 1 diabetes. The CDR3 runs from the conserved cysteine through the conserved F or W. A D gene is named only where the DNA matches it firmly. Expanded clones get a size class; other rows say once, few or many, or leave the size out.

>-|-|TRBJ2-5|TRBV5-1
CASSLDPDREETQYF
TGCGCCAGCAGCTTGGACCCCGACCGGGAGGAGACCCAGTACTTC
>-|-|TRBJ2-1|TRBV5-6
CASSLRVTAGGGNEQFF
TGTGCCAGCAGTCTAAGGGTGACGGCAGGGGGAGGAAATGAGCAGTTCTTC
>-|few|TRBJ2-4|TRBV7-2
CASSLQGAKNIQYF
TGTGCCAGCAGCTTACAGGGCGCCAAAAACATTCAGTACTTC
>-|few|TRBJ2-7|TRBV25-1
CASSYTGYEQYF
TGTGCCAGCAGTTATACGGGCTACGAGCAGTACTTC
>-|few|TRBJ2-7|TRBV7-3
CASSQAGSTGSYEQYF
TGTGCCAGCAGCCAGGCCGGGTCGACAGGCTCCTACGAGCAGTACTTC
>-|once|TRBJ1-3|TRBV13
CASSLGYRSSGNTIYF
TGTGCCAGCAGCTTAGGATACAGAAGCTCTGGAAACACCATATATTTT
>TRBD1|-|TRBJ2-1|TRBV25-1
CASRRDREYNEQFF
TGTGCCAGTCGCCGGGACAGAGAATACAATGAGCAGTTCTTC
>-|few|TRBJ2-5|TRBV29-1
CSAGKNRVETQYF
TGCAGCGCCGGAAAAAACAGGGTCGAGACCCAGTACTTC
>-|few|TRBJ2-1|TRBV5-1
CASSFQQIYNEQFF
TGCGCCAGCAGCTTTCAACAGATTTACAATGAGCAGTTCTTC
>-|-|TRBJ1-3|TRBV2
CASRGRGSGNTIYF
TGTGCCAGCAGGGGGAGAGGATCTGGAAACACCATATATTTT
>TRBD1|few|TRBJ2-7|TRBV29-1
CSVEDRRQGFYEQYF
TGCAGCGTTGAAGATCGGCGACAGGGATTCTACGAGCAGTACTTC
>TRBD2|few|TRBJ2-2|TRBV11-2
CASSSRTSGTGELFF
TGTGCCAGCAGCTCCCGGACTAGCGGGACCGGGGAGCTGTTTTTT
>-|few|TRBJ2-1|TRBV5-4
CASSTGTRSSYNEQFF
TGTGCCAGCAGCACCGGGACTCGCAGCTCCTACAATGAGCAGTTCTTC
>-|few|TRBJ2-5|TRBV6-1
CASSGAPQGSETQYF
TGTGCCAGCAGTGGGGCGCCTCAGGGGTCGGAGACCCAGTACTTC
>-|-|TRBJ1-1|TRBV25-1
CASSFLGANTEAFF
TGTGCCAGCAGCTTTTTGGGGGCCAACACTGAAGCTTTCTTT
>TRBD1|few|TRBJ2-1|TRBV19
CASSRGQGAYNEQFF
TGTGCCAGTAGTAGAGGACAGGGGGCCTACAATGAGCAGTTCTTC
>TRBD1|-|TRBJ2-4|TRBV13
CASSHDRVGDIQYF
TGTGCCAGCAGCCACGACAGGGTCGGGGACATTCAGTACTTC
>-|once|TRBJ2-2|TRBV6-1
CASSSQGLYTGELFF
TGTGCCAGCAGTTCTCAGGGGCTATACACCGGGGAGCTGTTTTTT
>-|few|TRBJ2-1|TRBV11-2
CASSLDGQYNEQFF
TGTGCCAGCAGCTTAGATGGGCAGTACAATGAGCAGTTCTTC
>-|few|TRBJ2-1|TRBV11-3
CASSLDHRVEFF
TGTGCCAGCAGCTTAGACCACAGGGTGGAATTCTTC
>-|few|TRBJ2-2|TRBV4-2
CASSYRTSAVGTGELFF
TGTGCCAGCAGCTACCGAACTAGTGCTGTAGGGACCGGGGAGCTGTTTTTT
>-|few|TRBJ2-7|TRBV7-2
CASSLRQSYEQYF
TGTGCCAGCAGCTTACGCCAGTCCTACGAGCAGTACTTC
>TRBD1|few|TRBJ1-5|TRBV15
CATSRGTGESNQPQHF
TGTGCCACCAGCAGAGGTACAGGGGAGAGCAATCAGCCCCAGCATTTT
>-|once|TRBJ2-4|TRBV28
CASSLPDILAKNIQYF
TGTGCCAGCAGTTTACCGGACATACTAGCCAAAAACATTCAGTACTTC
>-|-|TRBJ2-1|TRBV7-2
CASSLGQNNEQFF
TGTGCCAGCAGCTTAGGGCAGAACAATGAGCAGTTCTTC
>-|few|TRBJ1-2|TRBV11-2
CASSSLGGPYGYTF
TGTGCCAGCAGCTCACTGGGGGGGCCTTATGGCTACACCTTC
>TRBD1|few|TRBJ1-1|TRBV28
CASSVHSGGRSTEAFF
TGTGCCAGCAGTGTGCACTCAGGGGGCAGGAGCACTGAAGCTTTCTTT
>TRBD2|-|TRBJ2-2|TRBV5-4
CASSLFGLAGPNTGELFF
TGTGCCAGCAGCTTGTTCGGGCTAGCGGGACCAAACACCGGGGAGCTGTTTTTT
>-|few|TRBJ1-4|TRBV2
CASTRVGNEKLFF
TGTGCCAGCACCAGGGTCGGTAATGAAAAACTGTTTTTT
>TRBD1|-|TRBJ2-2|TRBV30
CAWITGTENTGELFF
TGTGCCTGGATTACCGGGACAGAGAACACCGGGGAGCTGTTTTTT
>-|few|TRBJ2-7|TRBV9
CASSPKKQGLHEQYF
TGTGCCAGCAGCCCCAAAAAACAGGGCCTCCACGAGCAGTACTTC
>TRBD2|-|TRBJ2-3|TRBV5-4
CASSPSSGQRTDTQYF
TGTGCCAGCAGCCCCTCTAGCGGTCAACGCACAGATACGCAGTATTTT
>TRBD1|-|TRBJ2-7|TRBV12-5
CASGPDRGLNEQYF
TGTGCTAGTGGTCCTGACAGGGGGCTAAACGAGCAGTACTTC
>-|few|TRBJ1-1|TRBV30
CAWTLGGEAFF
TGTGCCTGGACCTTGGGGGGAGAAGCTTTCTTT
>TRBD1|-|TRBJ2-5|TRBV9
CASSLGTGQETQYF
TGTGCCAGCAGCCTAGGGACAGGGCAAGAGACCCAGTACTTC
>TRBD2|once|TRBJ2-2|TRBV5-4
CAVTHPTSGFTGELFF
TGTGCCGTCACTCACCCAACTAGCGGTTTCACCGGGGAGCTGTTTTTT
>-|-|TRBJ2-5|TRBV5-1
CASSPNPRGQETQYF
TGCGCCAGTTCGCCAAACCCCAGGGGACAAGAGACCCAGTACTTC
>TRBD2|-|TRBJ2-2|TRBV5-1
CASSSGLAVTGELFF
TGCGCCAGCAGCTCGGGACTAGCGGTCACCGGGGAGCTGTTTTTT
>-|few|TRBJ2-2|TRBV25-1
CASTAGLWTGELFF
TGTGCCAGCACTGCGGGACTGTGGACCGGGGAGCTGTTTTTT
>-|few|TRBJ1-4|TRBV4-1
CASSQDWGGKLFF
TGCGCCAGCAGCCAAGATTGGGGAGGGAAACTGTTTTTT
>TRBD1|few|TRBJ1-1|TRBV7-9
CASNPSGQGEAFF
TGTGCCAGCAACCCCTCAGGACAGGGTGAAGCTTTCTTT
>-|-|TRBJ2-1|TRBV7-2
CASSLRLVYNEQFF
TGTGCCAGCAGCCTCCGACTAGTCTACAATGAGCAGTTCTTC
>-|-|TRBJ2-3|TRBV19
CASSIGRATDTQYF
TGTGCCAGTAGTATTGGGAGAGCTACAGATACGCAGTATTTT
>TRBD1|once|TRBJ2-6|TRBV2
CASTQEVDRGAAGANVLTF
TGTGCCAGCACCCAAGAGGTGGACAGGGGGGCGGCTGGGGCCAACGTCCTGACTTTC
>TRBD2|-|TRBJ2-7|TRBV4-1
CASSQEGLAFSYEQYF
TGCGCCAGCAGCCAGGAGGGACTAGCGTTCTCCTACGAGCAGTACTTC
>-|few|TRBJ2-1|TRBV29-1
CSVDEQGENEQFF
TGCAGCGTTGATGAGCAAGGGGAAAATGAGCAGTTCTTC